Below, 4 T cell receptor beta chains from the same sample are listed, as sequenced in a study of T-cell memory formation after mild COVID-19. From the 5' RACE reads, TCRdb called clonotypes with MiXCR, one entry per CDR3 protein. Of about 340,000 distinct CDR3 sequences in the sample, about 20% were seen once. The sequenced sample was PBMCs or a T cell subset sorted from them (not recorded which). These receptors came from a man aged 18 to 29 who had mild COVID-19 (a few samples of this study predate the infection). Cell type and time point are not known.

This clonotype was observed at least ten times. The CDR3, as DNA: TGCGCCAGCAGCCCAGGGCAGACCGGGGAGCTGTTTTTT. Translating it yields CASSPGQTGELFF. The V gene is TRBV5-1, the J gene TRBJ2-2; D may be TRBD1 (5 bases). The V gene's germline CDR1 is SGHRS and CDR2 YFSETQ. This CDR3 comprises 13 residues. The V and J ends lost 4 bases and 5 bases respectively, with 9 bases between them.

Turning to this clonotype: With a much larger clone just one base away, this may be a read error. V and J are TRBV5-1 and TRBJ1-2, with unresolved D. V was clipped by 2 bases and J by 0 bases, with 5 bases between them. The CDR3 sequence is 13 residues long. Germline loops: CDR1 SGHRS, CDR2 YFSETQ. The CDR3 loop is CASSFAANYGYTF. For the CDR3, the DNA is TGCGCCAGCAGCTTCGCAGCTAACTATGGCTACACCTTC.

This clonotype occurred a few times. The chain uses TRBV29-1 and TRBJ2-1, with D perhaps matching TRBD1 (6 bases). This CDR3 is built from 16 residues. The germline V gene encodes CDR1 SQVTM and CDR2 ANQGSEA. Trimming took 4 bases from V and 4 from J, leaving 20 bases between them. The CDR3 region is CSVGARTGTHYNEQFF. The DNA for the CDR3 is TGCAGCGTTGGGGCCCGGACCGGGACACATTACAATGAGCAGTTCTTC.

The chain carries TRBV5-1 and TRBJ1-2; tentative D call: TRBD1 (6 bases). Germline assignment: CDR1 SGHRS and CDR2 YFSETQ. This CDR3 contains 19 residues. The V and J ends lost 6 bases and 5 bases respectively, with 32 bases between them. CDR3 amino acids: CASTVTATVGGDKDYGYTF. The DNA of the CDR3 is TGCGCCAGCACCGTAACTGCGACAGTCGGGGGCGATAAGGATTATGGCTACACCTTC.